A single sample gave rise to the 17 T cell receptor beta chains below, sequenced in a study of blood T cells in healthy people across ages. PCR was performed a second time for 7 to 11 cycles using a sample-barcoded 5' primer and a J-beta primer mix. Via MiXCR, TCRdb re-called the 5' RACE reads, giving one row per CDR3 protein. Counted here are over 1.5 million distinct CDR3 sequences, around 48% occurring once; the ten biggest clones make up approximately 2%. Input material: blood. These receptors all stem from a woman aged 35 to 49 in good health.

This clonotype has more than one count but fewer than ten. The V and J genes are TRBV29-1 and TRBJ2-7; 10 bases agree with TRBD1. The CDR3 covers 12 residues. Germline-derived CDR1 and CDR2 are SQVTM and ANQGSEA. V lost 7 bases to trimming and J lost 7 bases; unmatched junction nucleotides: 7. This CDR3 reads CSGRTGGSEQYF. As DNA, the CDR3 is TGCAGCGGAAGGACAGGGGGTAGTGAGCAGTACTTC.

J is TRBJ1-2 and V is TRBV6-1, with D unresolved. This CDR3 comprises 15 residues. The germline gives CDR1 MNHNS, CDR2 SASEGT. V lost 2 bases and J lost 5, with 15 bases in between. The CDR3 nucleotides are TGTGCCAGCAGTGAACCTCCCCTAGCATCATATGGCTACACCTTC. This sequence encodes CASSEPPLASYGYTF.

This clonotype was seen more than once but under ten times. The rearrangement links TRBV6-6 to TRBJ2-3; D gene uncertain. V was trimmed by 10 bases and J by 2 bases, leaving 4 bases between them. This CDR3 has 10 residues. The germline gives CDR1 MNHNY, CDR2 SVGAGI (reference sequence). CDR3 DNA sequence: TGTGCCACCTACACAGATACGCAGTATTTT. Encoded protein: CATYTDTQYF.

This rearrangement joins TRBV5-1 to TRBJ1-1, with D possibly matching TRBD1 (5 bases). Trimming took off 6 bases at V and 4 bases at J, with 13 bases between the two ends. This CDR3 is built from 13 residues. CDR1 and CDR2 from the germline V gene are SGHRS and YFSETQ. CDR3 sequence: CASTRGGSTEAFF. CDR3 sequence (DNA): TGCGCCAGCACAAGGGGAGGATCCACTGAAGCTTTCTTT. The full variable domain, its missing parts supplied by reference TRBV5-1 and TRBJ1-1, is KAGVTQTPRYLIKTRGQQVTLSCSPISGHRSVSWYQQTPGQGLQFLFEYFSETQRNKGNFPGRFSGRQFSNSRSEMNVSTLELGDSALYLCASTRGGSTEAFFGQGTRLTVV.

This clonotype occurred a few times. CDR3 sequence: CASSQDLGGGADEQFF. The CDR3 bases are TGCGCCAGCAGCCAAGATTTAGGCGGGGGGGCCGATGAGCAGTTCTTC. The rearrangement joins TRBV4-3 to TRBJ2-1; 9 bases are shared with TRBD2. Germline loops: CDR1 LGHNA, CDR2 YSLEER. After removal of 0 bases from V and 8 bases from J, the junction contained 8 bases not matched to a gene. The length of the CDR3 is 16 residues.

CDR3 loop: CSVELHSYEQYF. The CDR3 DNA follows: TGCAGCGTTGAACTCCACTCCTACGAGCAGTACTTC. V usage is TRBV29-1 and J usage is TRBJ2-7, with D uncertain. The germline V and J ends were trimmed by 2 bases and 0 bases, with 5 bases remaining between them. The CDR3 extends over 12 amino acids. Germline loops: CDR1 SQVTM, CDR2 ANQGSEA.

The CDR3: CASSVGEAYGYTF. DNA for the CDR3: TGTGCCAGCAGCGTAGGGGAGGCATATGGCTACACCTTC. The rearrangement links TRBV7-9 to TRBJ1-2; a possible D gene is TRBD1 (5 bases). The CDR3 has 13 amino acids. The V and J ends lost 5 bases and 5 bases respectively, with 12 bases between them. From germline, CDR1 is SEHNR and CDR2 FQNEAQ (reference sequence).

J is TRBJ2-7 and V is TRBV28; the D call may be TRBD1 or TRBD2 (5 bases each). Deletions cut 2 bases from V and 3 bases from J, with 14 bases between. CDR1 and CDR2 (germline): MDHEN, SYDVKM. This CDR3 comprises 15 residues. CDR3 in amino acids: CASSLARDRHYEQYF. The CDR3 nucleotides read TGTGCCAGCAGTTTAGCCCGGGACCGGCACTACGAGCAGTACTTC. The full variable domain, completed using reference TRBV28 and TRBJ2-7, is DVKVTQSSRYLVKRTGEKVFLECVQDMDHENMFWYRQDPGLGLRLIYFSYDVKMKEKGDIPEGYSVSREKKERFSLILESASTNQTSMYLCASSLARDRHYEQYFGPGTRLTVT.

This rearrangement joins TRBV7-2 to TRBJ2-1; TRBD1 or TRBD2 may be the D gene (6 bases each). CDR1 SGHTA and CDR2 FQGNSA come from the germline V gene. Deletions cut 5 bases from V and 10 bases from J, with 15 bases between. This CDR3 comprises 13 residues. The CDR3: CASSGGPMGEQFF. Here the CDR3 DNA reads TGTGCCAGCAGCGGGGGGCCCATGGGAGAGCAGTTCTTC.

This clonotype was seen only a few times. The CDR3, as DNA: TGCGCCAGCAGCCAAGATTTGGTGCAGTTCTTC. Protein: CASSQDLVQFF. V is TRBV4-1 and J is TRBJ2-1, with D unresolved. Trimming cost V 0 bases and J 12 bases, with 6 bases left between them. Germline V CDR1 and CDR2: MGHRA, YSYEKL. CDR3 length: 11 residues.

V gene TRBV5-1 combines with J gene TRBJ2-5; weak D call: TRBD1 (5 bases). V lost 4 bases, J lost 5 bases, and 15 bases lay in between. CDR1 SGHRS and CDR2 YFSETQ come from the germline V gene. The CDR3 consists of 14 residues. CDR3 sequence (DNA): TGCGCCAGCAGCAGACCAGGGCAATGGGAGACCCAGTACTTC. Its translation is CASSRPGQWETQYF.

V usage is TRBV6-1 and J usage is TRBJ2-7; the match to TRBD2 covers 13 bases. Germline trimming cut 5 bases from V and 7 bases from J; bases unmatched to any gene: 8. Germline V gives CDR1 MNHNS, CDR2 SASEGT. The CDR3 runs 15 residues. The CDR3 region is CASSPGLAGTGEQYF. The CDR3 DNA reads TGTGCCAGCAGTCCGGGACTAGCGGGGACCGGAGAGCAGTACTTC.

The chain is built from TRBV6-5 and TRBJ2-7, with 9 bases fitting TRBD2. With 3 bases clipped from V and 7 bases from J, the junction kept 4 bases outside the gene matches. This CDR3 spans 13 amino acids. Germline V gene lookup returns CDR1 MNHEY and CDR2 SVGAGI. In DNA, the CDR3 is TGTGCCAGCAGTTATTTTACTAGCGGGGAGCAGTACTTC. Translated: CASSYFTSGEQYF.

This chain joins TRBV20-1 and TRBJ2-3; 12 positions agree with TRBD2. The CDR3 sequence is 16 residues long. Germline CDR1 DFQATT, CDR2 SNEGSKA (reference sequence). Losses at the gene ends were 2 bases for V and 2 bases for J; bases not matched to a gene: 5. The CDR3 region has the DNA TGCAGTGCTAGACTCGGACTAGCGGGGACCACAGATACGCAGTATTTT. Its translation: CSARLGLAGTTDTQYF.

CDR3 sequence (DNA): TGCAGTGCTGGAATGGAGCGGTCCTACAATGAGCAGTTCTTC. Amino acid sequence: CSAGMERSYNEQFF. The chain employs TRBV20-1 and TRBJ2-1; TRBD2 might be the D (5 bases). Trimming removed 5 bases at V and 1 base at J, with 12 bases between. This CDR3 has 14 residues. Germline-derived CDR1 and CDR2 are DFQATT and SNEGSKA (reference sequence).

The rearrangement links TRBV29-1 to TRBJ1-1; D is unclear. V was shortened by 4 bases and J by 4 bases, with 16 bases between the two germline ends. This CDR3 contains 14 residues. The V gene's germline CDR1 is SQVTM and CDR2 ANQGSEA. In DNA, the CDR3 is TGCAGCGTTGTATTCGGCCTTCGGGGCACTGAAGCTTTCTTT. It specifies CSVVFGLRGTEAFF.

This clonotype has more than one count but fewer than ten. The gene calls are TRBV6-5 and TRBJ2-1; TRBD2 agrees at 7 bases. CDR1 MNHEY and CDR2 SVGAGI come from the germline V gene. CDR3 length: 13 amino acids. V was clipped by 4 bases and J by 7 bases; unmatched bases: 4. The CDR3 loop reads CASSSLARNEQFF. The CDR3 DNA reads as TGTGCCAGCAGTTCACTAGCGAGGAATGAGCAGTTCTTC.